This T cell receptor (beta chain) was identified during a study of blood T cells in healthy people across ages. Concerning this clonotype: The antigen remains unidentified.

Together with a sample-barcoded 5' primer, a J-beta primer mix was included in a second PCR lasting roughly 6 to 12 cycles. Every cDNA molecule bore a tag from a template-switch adaptor containing 12 random nucleotides. TCRdb called the 5' RACE reads again in MiXCR, with one record for every CDR3 protein. The table lists around 320,000 distinct CDR3 sequences, around 30% of them singletons. CDR3 size: 16 residues. The J segment lost 2 bases and the V segment lost 6 bases, leaving 12 bases of the junction unmatched. Broader study findings: Compared with aged donors, long-lived donors showed fewer expanded clones, suggesting selection. TCR beta diversity, measured per million T cells, fell in a roughly linear way with age.

The sample consisted of blood. The chain links TRBV12-3 or TRBV12-4 to TRBJ1-1; TRBD1 agrees at 7 bases. This sequence was found in a woman in her 70s in good health. CDR3 in amino acids: CASSLPPGQINTEAFF. The CDR3 nucleotides are TGTGCCAGCAGCCTACCACCGGGACAGATAAACACTGAAGCTTTCTTT.